This is a list of T cell receptor beta chains from one sample in a study of beta chain features in type 1 diabetes. Sequencing was performed with immunoSEQ multiplex PCR; in TCRdb, only in-frame clones are kept and a portion is missing. The table lists over 200,000 clones, 11% of them singletons. Sequencing was carried out using naive CD4+ T cells from blood. The source is a man aged 25-45 years with type 1 diabetes. Each CDR3 is given with its conserved first and last residue. D genes are given only for firm matches.

d_gene	v_gene	len	j_gene	CDR3aa
NA	TRBV5-1	15	TRBJ2-2	CASSLVGASTGELFF
NA	TRBV29-1	12	TRBJ2-5	CSVEDRGETQYF
NA	TRBV28	12	TRBJ1-2	CASRSQTYGYTF
NA	TRBV19	14	TRBJ2-5	CASSSGTLSVTQYF
NA	TRBV7-9	12	TRBJ2-1	CASSLGGDWWFF
NA	TRBV11-2	13	TRBJ2-5	CASSLLIGETQYF
NA	TRBV2	14	TRBJ2-5	CASSEGTTGETQYF
TRBD1	TRBV6-5	14	TRBJ2-7	CASSYSQGSNEQYF
NA	TRBV4-1	16	TRBJ1-1	CASSLPSGGRSTEAFF
NA	TRBV18	14	TRBJ2-4	CASSPPRTLDIQYF
NA	TRBV4-3	17	TRBJ1-5	CASRQKSGGGHGQPQHF
NA	TRBV6-5	14	TRBJ2-1	CASSPLVGYNEQFF
NA	TRBV7-3	14	TRBJ2-2	CASSFNSNTGELFF
TRBD1	TRBV5-1	14	TRBJ1-1	CASSKDRGNTEAFF
NA	TRBV5-1	14	TRBJ2-7	CASSEDSYSYEQYF
TRBD2	TRBV9	15	TRBJ2-7	CASSSRGLADYEQYF
TRBD1	TRBV7-2	14	TRBJ2-7	CASSSRQGSHEQYF
TRBD1	TRBV18	15	TRBJ1-6	CASSAPGQGPPPLHF
NA	TRBV19	14	TRBJ1-5	CASSPFIRVQPQHF
NA	TRBV5-4	15	TRBJ2-1	CASSFGGTLYNEQFF
NA	TRBV10-3	12	TRBJ2-7	CAISLTVNEQYF
TRBD2	TRBV6-1	15	TRBJ2-1	CASSDLAGALNEQFF
NA	TRBV4-3	13	TRBJ2-7	CASSQARVAEQYF
NA	TRBV7-9	12	TRBJ2-1	CASSSQPGIRFF
TRBD2	TRBV28	16	TRBJ2-1	CASTRGTSGPYNEQFF
NA	TRBV9	14	TRBJ2-5	CASSERGTAETQYF
NA	TRBV2	14	TRBJ2-7	CASRNGGVSYEQYF
NA	TRBV7-9	12	TRBJ1-2	CASSPPDRGYTF
NA	TRBV18	15	TRBJ1-5	CASSQFAGDNQPQHF
NA	TRBV7-8	16	TRBJ1-4	CASSLALVGKGEKLFF
NA	TRBV4-2	12	TRBJ2-1	CASSQITGLQFF
TRBD1	TRBV27	17	TRBJ1-5	CASSPGTGGASNQPQHF
TRBD2	TRBV6-5	16	TRBJ2-5	CASSYSLAGFQETQYF
TRBD1	TRBV9	14	TRBJ1-1	CASSKRTGDTEAFF
TRBD1	TRBV7-9	15	TRBJ2-1	CASSKGQGYYNEQFF
NA	TRBV25-1	14	TRBJ2-1	CASLQESSYNEQFF
NA	TRBV7-2	12	TRBJ2-1	CASGPNHNEQFF
TRBD1	TRBV19	16	TRBJ2-1	CASSIATGGSYNEQFF
NA	TRBV30	13	TRBJ1-4	CAWSAGRGEKLFF
TRBD1	TRBV30	12	TRBJ1-5	CACDRDNQPQHF
TRBD1	TRBV5-1	14	TRBJ2-3	CASFPGQTTDTQYF
NA	TRBV6-5	13	TRBJ2-3	CASSHGGSDTQYF
TRBD1	TRBV6-5	14	TRBJ2-4	CASSSGQGANIQYF
NA	TRBV29-1	16	TRBJ1-1	CSVEEQARPYNTEAFF
TRBD1	TRBV7-9	12	TRBJ2-5	CASDSRGETQYF
TRBD1	TRBV6-5	14	TRBJ1-6	CASSPPGGGSPLHF
TRBD1	TRBV4-3	17	TRBJ2-3	CASSQDARGPGTDTQYF
NA	TRBV5-4	14	TRBJ1-2	CASSWGGLNYGYTF
TRBD1	TRBV2	12	TRBJ2-7	CASRDRDRVRYF
NA	TRBV5-1	15	TRBJ2-7	CASSFGQRDQNEQYF
TRBD1	TRBV11-2	16	TRBJ1-4	CASSLEFGTGGEKLFF
NA	TRBV29-1	13	TRBJ1-2	CSVENRVNYGYTF
TRBD1	TRBV6-6	14	TRBJ1-1	CASSYGQGNTEAFF
TRBD1	TRBV29-1	12	TRBJ1-1	CSAGTVNTEAFF
NA	TRBV7-2	14	TRBJ2-5	CASSLDGRQETQYF
TRBD1	TRBV23-1	16	TRBJ1-6	CASSPRDRAPSSPLHF
TRBD1	TRBV11-1	16	TRBJ2-5	CASSLGWKTGGETQYF
NA	TRBV5-6	13	TRBJ2-7	CASSLDWSYEQYF
NA	TRBV4-1	14	TRBJ2-2	CASRSEPRTGELFF